This T cell receptor beta chain originates from a study of cytomegalovirus exposure and HLA in healthy donors. Regarding the study as a whole: Subsequent analysis found a tendency for first-cohort TCR clusters to co-occur within the 100 to 150 validation repertoires.

With respect to this clone: Its antigen is undetermined.

Separate from the approximately 670-subject first cohort was the roughly 120-subject validation cohort, to which the donors belonged. Germline V gene data show CDR1 as MNHEY and CDR2 as SMNVEV (reference sequence). The CDR3 runs 16 residues. The V gene end was trimmed by 4 bases and the J gene end by 4 bases; junction bases not matched to a gene: 10. Sequenced by immunoSEQ multiplex PCR; TCRdb stores in-frame clones only, minus some. The sample includes about 38,000 clones, roughly 91% of them seen just once. Sequenced material: PBMCs. The rearrangement joins TRBV27 to TRBJ1-5, with TRBD1 identical over 7 bases. The origin of this receptor is a man between 18 and 35 years old in good health and CMV-seronegative. CDR3 loop: CASSSTGFSYNQPQHF. CDR3 sequence (DNA): TGTGCCAGCAGTTCGACAGGGTTCTCCTATAATCAGCCCCAGCATTTT.